What follows are 10 T cell receptor beta chains derived from one specimen sequenced in a study of spatial heterogeneity in lung cancer. Each CDR3 protein is one row after TCRdb ran MiXCR on the 5' RACE reads. The repertoire holds under 10,000 distinct CDR3 sequences, with approximately 3.6% as singletons. Time point defined: blood taken at disease recurrence. Tumor, nontumor lung or frozen PBMC supplied whole RNA, sequenced without sorting. Source: PBMCs, taken at recurrence. These receptors originate from a female donor with early-stage non-small cell lung cancer.

By its share, this clonotype is medium-sized. This beta chain came through as a stray read in a library set up for alpha chains, and its size says little. The chain is built from TRBV29-1 and TRBJ2-7; 7 nucleotides align to TRBD1. Germline assignment: CDR1 SQVTM and CDR2 ANQGSEA. This CDR3 region has 16 residues. V dropped 4 bases and J dropped 6; count of bases not matched to a gene: 18. The CDR3 spells CSVGLGSALPGGEQYF. The CDR3 DNA is TGCAGCGTTGGGCTGGGATCAGCCTTGCCAGGGGGCGAGCAGTACTTC.

This clonotype is labeled medium-sized. This beta chain turned up in a library designed for alpha chains; as an off-target read, its abundance says little. This chain joins TRBV5-1 and TRBJ2-7; no reliable D call. Germline-derived CDR1 and CDR2 are SGHRS and YFSETQ. The V and J ends lost 0 bases and 3 bases respectively, with 10 bases between them. This CDR3 spans 14 amino acids. CDR3 amino acids: CASSLDTILYEQYF. CDR3 bases: TGCGCCAGCAGCTTGGACACTATTCTCTACGAGCAGTACTTC.

Ten or more counts support this clonotype. This beta chain slipped into a library made for alpha chains as a stray read, so its size is not meaningful. V and J are TRBV6-5 and TRBJ1-6; possible D gene TRBD1, 5 bases. The CDR3 contains 17 residues. CDR1 MNHEY and CDR2 SVGAGI come from the germline V gene. The ends were cut back, 0 bases at V and 5 bases at J, with 14 bases in the middle. CDR3: CASSYSLRGVDNSPLHF. The DNA for the CDR3 is TGTGCCAGCAGTTACTCGCTTCGGGGCGTCGATAATTCACCCCTCCACTTT.

This clonotype was observed a few times. Since the library was made to target alpha chains, this beta chain is a stray read and its abundance is not meaningful. The J gene is TRBJ2-5, the V gene TRBV7-9; D is unresolved. Trimming removed 4 bases from V and 1 base from J, with 13 bases in between. The CDR3 covers 15 residues. Germline CDR1 SEHNR, CDR2 FQNEAQ (reference sequence). The CDR3 region has the DNA TGTGCCAGCAGCTCCCGTCCGGCGCTCCAAGAGACCCAGTACTTC. Translated: CASSSRPALQETQYF.

This clonotype was seen many times. The library was prepared for alpha chains; this beta chain is a stray read, so its frequency means little. This chain uses TRBV10-3 with TRBJ1-5; a weak D match, TRBD1 (6 bases). The germline CDR1 and CDR2 sequences are ENHRY and SYGVKD. V lost 1 base, J lost 5 bases, and 9 bases lay in between. This CDR3 is built from 14 residues. The CDR3 region is CAISEYSGDQPQHF. CDR3 bases: TGTGCCATCAGTGAGTATTCAGGGGATCAGCCCCAGCATTTT.

For this clonotype: This beta chain is a stray sequence in a library constructed for alpha chains; its clone size is not meaningful. The V gene is TRBV30, the J gene TRBJ2-7, with TRBD1 as a possible D gene (6 bases). The CDR3 runs to 14 residues. Per germline, CDR1 GTSNPN and CDR2 SVGIG (reference sequence). V dropped 2 bases and J dropped 3 bases, with 14 bases sitting between them. The chain's CDR3 is CAWSSGQGIYEQYF. The CDR3 DNA follows: TGTGCCTGGAGTTCCGGGCAGGGGATCTACGAGCAGTACTTC.

This clonotype was seen repeatedly, ten times or more. This beta chain is a stray read from a library made for alpha chains; its abundance is not meaningful. V gene TRBV7-6 combines with J gene TRBJ2-1, with 9 bases identical to TRBD2. Germline V gene sequence: CDR1 SGHVS, CDR2 FNYEAQ. Unmatched junction bases numbered 9, after V lost 1 base and J lost 8 bases. This CDR3 comprises 16 residues. The CDR3 nucleotides are TGTGCCAGCAGCTTAGAAGCTAGCGGGGCTCGGGATGAGCAGTTCTTC. It is translated as CASSLEASGARDEQFF.

Turning to this clonotype: This clone may be a read error of a much larger clone one base away. For a library built for alpha chains, this beta chain is a stray read; little rests on its size. This chain joins TRBV5-4 and TRBJ2-5; 11 bases fit TRBD2. CDR3 length equals 14 residues. Trimming cost V 6 bases and J 5 bases; bases outside gene matches: 6. CDR1 and CDR2 from the germline V gene are SGHNT and YYREEE (reference sequence). The CDR3 DNA follows: TGTGCCAGCACTAGCGGGGGGAGGGGCGAGACCCAGTACTTC. This sequence encodes CASTSGGRGETQYF.

This clonotype has ten or more counts. A library made for alpha chains picked up this beta chain off target, so its size means little. CDR3 residues: CASSLDNDRAGEKLFF. The CDR3 nucleotides read TGTGCCAGCAGCTTAGACAACGACAGGGCCGGAGAAAAACTGTTTTTT. J is TRBJ1-4 and V is TRBV7-6; TRBD1 matches at 7 bases. Germline V CDR1 and CDR2: SGHVS, FNYEAQ. This CDR3 comprises 16 residues. The J segment lost 8 bases and the V segment lost 1 base, leaving 10 bases of the junction unmatched.

In this sample, this clonotype is medium-sized. The library was prepared for alpha chains; this beta chain is a stray read, so its frequency means little. In DNA form, the CDR3 reads TGTGCCAGCAGCGCAGGCCCTACTTTAGGCAAGACCCAGTACTTC. Protein product: CASSAGPTLGKTQYF. The chain carries TRBV28 and TRBJ2-5; D is unresolved. This CDR3 spans 15 amino acids. Trimming shortened V by 6 bases and J by 6 bases, and 20 bases separated the two germline ends. The germline V gene has CDR1 MDHEN and CDR2 SYDVKM.